A selection of T cell receptor beta chains follows, all from one sample in a study of cytomegalovirus exposure and HLA in healthy donors. Sequencing was performed with immunoSEQ multiplex PCR; in TCRdb, only in-frame clones are kept and a portion is missing. The repertoire holds roughly 180,000 clones, with 65% to 80% as singletons. Input material: PBMCs. These receptors were taken from a woman in her thirties in good health and CMV-seropositive. CDR3s include the opening cysteine and the closing phenylalanine or tryptophan.

CDR3 protein | J gene | V gene
CASSLSTGFTDTQYF | TRBJ2-3 | TRBV5-4
CASSRWGDPDTQYF | TRBJ2-3 | TRBV5-1
CASGRGAGTQYF | TRBJ2-3 | TRBV7-9
CATSSPPGQMGLAIHEQFF | TRBJ2-1 | TRBV15
CASSFERFTYEQYF | TRBJ2-7 | TRBV2
CASSRSDRGGHTIYF | TRBJ1-3 | TRBV7-8
CASSEGQGIGNEQFF | TRBJ2-1 | TRBV2
CSVTSGGAYEQYF | TRBJ2-7 | TRBV29-1
CARRPGGTPYGGNTIYF | TRBJ1-3 | TRBV5-3
CASSRTGAETQYF | TRBJ2-5 | TRBV5-6
CASSFDRVRPEAFF | TRBJ1-1 | TRBV11-3
CASGAQGGGRDETQYF | TRBJ2-5 | TRBV12-5
CASSLTSESGRDRVHEQFF | TRBJ2-1 | TRBV7-3
CASSLTGTGINEQFF | TRBJ2-1 | TRBV5-6
CASSQEGGGSFYNEQFF | TRBJ2-1 | TRBV14
CASSLEQGRNRYTF | TRBJ1-2 | TRBV5-1
CASSLLQGVADATNEKLFF | TRBJ1-4 | TRBV7-8
CASSLMGQDRQYF | TRBJ2-7 | TRBV5-1
CASSSTGQPQHF | TRBJ1-5 | TRBV28
CASSLAGNMETQYF | TRBJ2-5 | TRBV5-1
CASSKGLGEPPYEQYF | TRBJ2-7 | TRBV21-1
CATSIRDGPGETFF | TRBJ1-1 | TRBV15
CASSAPGGENSQYF | TRBJ2-4 | TRBV7-9
CASSDSTGRHEQFF | TRBJ2-1 | TRBV6-4
CATSRDLGRVAGANVLTF | TRBJ2-6 | TRBV15
CATSDRVSGNTIYF | TRBJ1-3 | TRBV15
CASSQIAGGTDTQYF | TRBJ2-3 | TRBV6-6
CASSSGQGQGPYGYTF | TRBJ1-2 | TRBV7-6
CASSLTTASSYNEQFF | TRBJ2-1 | TRBV9
CASSPDGQGNYGYTF | TRBJ1-2 | TRBV9
CASRPDRGVPEAFF | TRBJ1-1 | TRBV7-2
CASSLGGPPDTQYF | TRBJ2-3 | TRBV5-1
CASSPGGEKLFF | TRBJ1-4 | TRBV9
CASSQMGQGKLEQYF | TRBJ2-7 | TRBV5-6
CASSREGRTDTQYF | TRBJ2-3 | TRBV7-9
CASSPTGEETQYF | TRBJ2-5 | TRBV28
CASSLDTVVNTEAFF | TRBJ1-1 | TRBV11-3
CASTSYGKEDQLSF | TRBJ2-7 | TRBV28
CASSLGRVVGAQFF | TRBJ2-1 | TRBV4-3
CASTLGPGGLAFF | TRBJ1-1 | TRBV7-8